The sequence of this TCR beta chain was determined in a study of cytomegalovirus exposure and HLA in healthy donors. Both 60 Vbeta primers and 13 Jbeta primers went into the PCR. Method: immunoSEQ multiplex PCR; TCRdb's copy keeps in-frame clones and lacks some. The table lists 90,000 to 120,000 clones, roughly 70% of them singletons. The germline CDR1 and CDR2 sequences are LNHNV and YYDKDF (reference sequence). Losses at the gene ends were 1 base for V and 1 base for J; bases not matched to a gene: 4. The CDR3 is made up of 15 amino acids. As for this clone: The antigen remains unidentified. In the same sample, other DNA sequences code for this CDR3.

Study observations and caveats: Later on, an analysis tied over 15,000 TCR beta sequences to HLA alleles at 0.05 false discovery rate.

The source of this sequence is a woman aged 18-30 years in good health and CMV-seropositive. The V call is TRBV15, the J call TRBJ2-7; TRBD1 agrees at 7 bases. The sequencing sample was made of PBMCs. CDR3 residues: CATSRGQGASYEQYF. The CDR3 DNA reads TGTGCCACCAGCAGAGGACAGGGTGCTTCCTACGAGCAGTACTTC.